The clone carrying this T cell receptor beta chain was seen a few times. What it binds is not known. TCRdb re-called the RT-PCR reads through MiXCR, storing one row per CDR3 protein. The sample has 540,000 or so distinct CDR3 sequences, approximately 13% seen once; the top ten hold over 10%. This entry comes from a study of response to subunit inactivated influenza vaccine. This CDR3 has 14 residues. Looked up from germline, CDR1 is SQVTM and CDR2 is ANQGSEA. With 0 bases removed from V and 3 bases from J, the gap between germline ends came to 11 bases. Study-level results: The authors put forward the suggestion that each seasonal influenza vaccination may bring in only a limited number of new T cells.

The specimen comprised PBMCs from blood, sampled about 6 weeks after vaccination. The chain links TRBV29-1 to TRBJ1-2; a weak D match, TRBD1 (6 bases). The receptor was isolated from a man between 45 and 60 years old who received an inactivated influenza vaccine. CDR3 coding DNA: TGCAGCGTTGAAGACGTCAGGGGTGACTATGGCTACACCTTC. Its translation is CSVEDVRGDYGYTF.